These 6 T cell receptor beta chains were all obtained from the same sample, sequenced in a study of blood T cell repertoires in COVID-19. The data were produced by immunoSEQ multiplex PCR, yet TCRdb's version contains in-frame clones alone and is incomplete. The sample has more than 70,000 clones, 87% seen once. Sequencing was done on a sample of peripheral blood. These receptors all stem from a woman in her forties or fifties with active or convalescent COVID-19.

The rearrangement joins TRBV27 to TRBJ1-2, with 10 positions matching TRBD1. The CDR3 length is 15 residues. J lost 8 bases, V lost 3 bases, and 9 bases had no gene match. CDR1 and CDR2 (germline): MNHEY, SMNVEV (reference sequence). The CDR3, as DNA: TGTGCCAGCAGTTTCTCAGGACAGGGGGTGAGAGGCTACACCTTC. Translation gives CASSFSGQGVRGYTF.

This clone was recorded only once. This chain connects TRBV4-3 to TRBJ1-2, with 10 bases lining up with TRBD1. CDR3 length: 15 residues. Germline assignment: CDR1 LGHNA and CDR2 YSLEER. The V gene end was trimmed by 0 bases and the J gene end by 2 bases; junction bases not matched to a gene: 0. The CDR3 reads CASSQEGQGNYGYTF. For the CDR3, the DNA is TGCGCCAGCAGCCAAGAGGGACAGGGGAACTATGGCTACACCTTC.

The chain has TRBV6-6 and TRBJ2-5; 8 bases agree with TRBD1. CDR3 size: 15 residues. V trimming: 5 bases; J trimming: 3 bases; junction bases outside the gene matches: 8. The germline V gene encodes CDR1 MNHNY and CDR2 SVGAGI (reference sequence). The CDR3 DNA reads TGTGCCAGCAGTAGGCAGGGGGCGGGAAAAGAGACCCAGTACTTC. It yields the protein CASSRQGAGKETQYF.

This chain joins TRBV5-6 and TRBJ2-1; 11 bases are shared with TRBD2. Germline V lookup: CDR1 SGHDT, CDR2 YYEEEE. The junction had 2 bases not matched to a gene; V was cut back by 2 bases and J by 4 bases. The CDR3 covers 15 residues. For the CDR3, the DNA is TGTGCCAGCAGCTTTAGCGGGGGGGCATACAATGAGCAGTTCTTC. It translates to CASSFSGGAYNEQFF.

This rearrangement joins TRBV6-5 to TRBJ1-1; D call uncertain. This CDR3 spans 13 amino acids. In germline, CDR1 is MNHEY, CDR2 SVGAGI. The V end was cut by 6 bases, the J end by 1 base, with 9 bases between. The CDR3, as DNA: TGTGCCAGCAGACGCACGGGGAACACTGAAGCTTTCTTT. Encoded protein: CASRRTGNTEAFF.

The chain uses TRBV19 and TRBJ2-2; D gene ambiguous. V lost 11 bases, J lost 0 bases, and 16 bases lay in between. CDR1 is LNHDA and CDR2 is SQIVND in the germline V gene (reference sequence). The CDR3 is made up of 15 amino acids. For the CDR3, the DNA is TGTGCCTCCTGCCCCAGAACAACGAACACCGGGGAGCTGTTTTTT. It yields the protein CASCPRTTNTGELFF. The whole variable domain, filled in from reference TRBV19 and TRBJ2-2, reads DGGITQSPKYLFRKEGQNVTLSCEQNLNHDAMYWYRQDPGQGLRLIYYSQIVNDFQKGDIAEGYSVSREKKESFPLTVTSAQKNPTAFYLCASCPRTTNTGELFFGEGSRLTVL.